These T cell receptor beta chains were read from a single sample in a study of shared clonotypes between healthy human individuals. This table comes from immunoSEQ multiplex PCR, and its TCRdb copy is limited to in-frame clones, with some not included. The data hold 950,000 to 1,300,000 clones, with roughly 80% observed a single time. Material: memory CD4+ T cells sorted from blood. The receptors here all came from a young man in good health. The CDR3 runs from the conserved cysteine through the conserved F or W. Fields, in order: J gene, V gene, D gene, clone size, CDR3 DNA, CDR3 protein. D genes are given only for firm matches. Not every row has a clone size; where given, it reads once, few, many or a size class.

>TRBJ2-1|TRBV9|NA|many
TGTGCCAGCAGCGTTGCCAGGGGACAATACAATGAGCAGTTCTTC
CASSVARGQYNEQFF
>TRBJ2-7|TRBV18|NA|NA
TGTGCCAGCTCAGCCCTAGCCTACGAGCAGTACTTC
CASSALAYEQYF
>TRBJ2-2|TRBV7-9|NA|once
TGTGCCCGGCAGGAACCCAAAACCGGGGAGCTGTTTTTT
CARQEPKTGELFF
>TRBJ1-3|TRBV9|TRBD1|NA
TGTGCCAGCAGCGATCCGGGACAGCGGATTTTT
CASSDPGQRIF
>TRBJ1-5|TRBV4-1|NA|few
TGCGCCAGCAGCCAAGATCAAACAGGTGGCCGTGGCAATCAGCCCCAGCATTTT
CASSQDQTGGRGNQPQHF
>TRBJ1-4|TRBV5-5|NA|once
TGTGCCAGCAGCTTGTCGTCGGGGCGGGCGGCTAATGAAAAACTGTTTTTT
CASSLSSGRAANEKLFF
>TRBJ2-2|TRBV7-6|TRBD2|NA
TGTGCCAGCAGCTTAAGAGGTTCAGCGGGAGTCGCCGGGGAGCTGTTTTTT
CASSLRGSAGVAGELFF
>TRBJ1-6|TRBV5-6|NA|once
TGTGCCAGCAGCTTTTTAGGACTCCAATCACCCCTCCACTTT
CASSFLGLQSPLHF
>TRBJ1-3|TRBV11-2|NA|NA
TGTGCCAGCAGCCCTGAGGGCGGATGGTCTGGAAACACCATATATTTT
CASSPEGGWSGNTIYF
>TRBJ2-1|TRBV5-6|NA|NA
TGTGCCAGCAGCTTGGGGGGTGTAGAGTACAATGAGCAGTTCTTC
CASSLGGVEYNEQFF
>TRBJ2-5|TRBV18|NA|NA
TGTGCCAGCTCACCATCCCAAGGAAGAGAGACCCAGTACTTC
CASSPSQGRETQYF
>TRBJ1-4|TRBV25-1|TRBD1|NA
TGTGCCAGCAGTGATTCAGGGGGCAATGAAAAACTGTTTTTT
CASSDSGGNEKLFF
>TRBJ2-5|TRBV19|NA|NA
TGTGCCAGTAGTCCTACCGGGACGGCTTTACAAGAGACCCAGTACTTC
CASSPTGTALQETQYF
>TRBJ1-2|TRBV6-5|NA|once
TGTGCCACAAAAGGGGGATACGCTAACTATGGCTACACCTTC
CATKGGYANYGYTF
>TRBJ2-7|TRBV27|TRBD2|NA
TGTGCCAGCAGATCGGGACTAGCGGGAGGGGAGCAGTACTTC
CASRSGLAGGEQYF
>TRBJ1-2|TRBV6-1|NA|NA
TGTGCCAGCACCCCGCGCAGCATGTATGGCTACACCTTC
CASTPRSMYGYTF
>TRBJ2-3|TRBV20-1|NA|NA
TGCAGTGCTAGTGGGGGGAATACGCAGTATTTT
CSASGGNTQYF
>TRBJ2-7|TRBV5-6|NA|NA
TGTGCCAGCAGCTTGGTCTTCAGGCAGGGGGGAAGCGAGCAGTACTTC
CASSLVFRQGGSEQYF
>TRBJ2-1|TRBV12-5|NA|NA
TGTGCTAGTGGTCCCAACCTTTACAATGAGCAGTTCTTC
CASGPNLYNEQFF
>TRBJ2-1|TRBV18|TRBD2|NA
TGTACCAGCTCACCTGTCTTTACCCCCGGGACTAGCGTAAACAATGAGCAGTTCTTC
CTSSPVFTPGTSVNNEQFF
>TRBJ2-1|TRBV7-8|TRBD2|NA
TGTGCCAGCAGCGGACGACTAGCGGGTATCAATGAGCAGTTCTTC
CASSGRLAGINEQFF
>TRBJ2-2|TRBV2|TRBD2|NA
TGTGCCAGCAATCGAGCCCTAGCGGGAAGGGGCGGGGAGCTGTTTTTT
CASNRALAGRGGELFF
>TRBJ2-4|TRBV19|TRBD1|NA
TGTGCCAGTAGCCTATCGACAGGGGAAAACATTCAGTACTTC
CASSLSTGENIQYF
>TRBJ2-7|TRBV6-6|NA|NA
TGTGCCACCGGGGGCTGGGGGGGTAAGCAGAACGAGCAGTACTTC
CATGGWGGKQNEQYF
>TRBJ1-2|TRBV5-1|NA|NA
TGCGCCAGCAGCTTGCAGACAGGCAACTATGGCTACACCTTC
CASSLQTGNYGYTF
>TRBJ2-3|TRBV5-1|TRBD2|NA
TGCGCCAGCAGCCTTTTTAGCGGGGGTTCTAGCACAGATACGCAGTATTTT
CASSLFSGGSSTDTQYF
>TRBJ1-4|TRBV6-1|NA|NA
TGTGCCAGCAGTGACCGGGGGGTACGTGAAAAACTGTTTTTT
CASSDRGVREKLFF
>TRBJ1-5|TRBV6-1|NA|NA
TGTGCCAGCAGTGGAATGGGACAAAGCAATCAGCCCCAGCATTTT
CASSGMGQSNQPQHF
>TRBJ2-3|TRBV4-2|TRBD2|NA
TGTGCCAGCAGCCAAGATTCGCCGGGACTAGCGGCAGATACGCAGTATTTT
CASSQDSPGLAADTQYF
>TRBJ1-5|TRBV7-2|NA|NA
TGTGCCAGCAGCCCTACGAGAGGGCCCGGTCAGCCCCAGCATTTT
CASSPTRGPGQPQHF
>TRBJ2-5|TRBV6-1|NA|once
TGTGCCAGCAGTCCGGGAGAAGAGACCCAGTACTTC
CASSPGEETQYF
>TRBJ1-2|TRBV18|NA|NA
TGTGCCAGCTCACCACAAAAAGGGGACTATGGCTACACCTTC
CASSPQKGDYGYTF
>TRBJ2-5|TRBV30|NA|NA
TGTGCCTGGGCCGCAGGGCGGCAAGAGACCCAGTACTTC
CAWAAGRQETQYF
>TRBJ1-2|TRBV15|NA|NA
TGTGCCACCAGCAGAGAACCACAGACCTATGGCTACACCTTC
CATSREPQTYGYTF
>TRBJ2-5|TRBV9|TRBD2|NA
TGTGCCAGCAGCCCCCGGACTAGCGGGGGGTACGGGACCCAGTACTTC
CASSPRTSGGYGTQYF
>TRBJ1-1|TRBV6-1|NA|NA
TGTGCCAGCAGTGAACACGGCTTCACTGAAGCTTTCTTT
CASSEHGFTEAFF
>TRBJ2-7|TRBV5-4|NA|NA
TGTGCCAGCAGCTTGAGGGACCTGGGAGAGCAGTACTTC
CASSLRDLGEQYF
>TRBJ2-1|TRBV7-8|TRBD2|NA
TGTGCCAGCAGCCCCGGGACTAGCGGGAGTGGCAAAAACAATGAGCAGTTCTTC
CASSPGTSGSGKNNEQFF
>TRBJ2-5|TRBV14|TRBD2|NA
TGTGCCAGCAGCCAGGGGAGACTAGCGGGGGTAGAGACCCAGTACTTC
CASSQGRLAGVETQYF
>TRBJ2-2|TRBV9|TRBD1|once
TGTGCCAGCAGCATCCAAACAGGGGCCGGGGAGCTGTTTTTT
CASSIQTGAGELFF
>TRBJ2-3|TRBV6-1|TRBD2|NA
TGTGCCAGCAGTGAAGACGCGGGAGCCCGTCCCGATACGCAGTATTTT
CASSEDAGARPDTQYF
>TRBJ1-3|TRBV28|NA|NA
TGTGCCAGCAGTTCAGGGGACAACTCTGGAAACACCATATATTTT
CASSSGDNSGNTIYF
>TRBJ1-6|TRBV5-1|NA|NA
TGCGCCAGCAGCTTGGGGCAGGGCTATAATTCACCCCTCCACTTT
CASSLGQGYNSPLHF